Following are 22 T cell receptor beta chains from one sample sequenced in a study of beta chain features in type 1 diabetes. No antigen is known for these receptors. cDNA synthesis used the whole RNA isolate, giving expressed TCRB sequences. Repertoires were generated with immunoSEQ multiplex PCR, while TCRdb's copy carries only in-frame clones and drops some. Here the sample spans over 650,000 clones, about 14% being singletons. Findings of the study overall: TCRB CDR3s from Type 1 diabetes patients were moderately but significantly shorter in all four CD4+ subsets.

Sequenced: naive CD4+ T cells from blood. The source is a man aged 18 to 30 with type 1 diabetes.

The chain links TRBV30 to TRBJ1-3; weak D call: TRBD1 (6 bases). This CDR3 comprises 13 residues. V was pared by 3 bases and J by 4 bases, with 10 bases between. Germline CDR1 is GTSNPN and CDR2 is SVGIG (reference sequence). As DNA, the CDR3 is TGTGCCTGGAGCCTCGGACAGGGAAACACCATATATTTT. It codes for CAWSLGQGNTIYF.

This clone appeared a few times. The CDR3 spells CASSEYTGLAVYNEQFF. In nucleotides, the CDR3 is TGTGCCAGCAGTGAATACACGGGACTAGCGGTCTACAATGAGCAGTTCTTC. This sequence joins TRBV25-1 and TRBJ2-1; the match to TRBD2 covers 11 bases. This CDR3 has 17 amino acids. The trim removed 0 bases at V and 3 bases at J, leaving 4 bases unmatched. In germline, CDR1 is MGHDK, CDR2 SYGVNS.

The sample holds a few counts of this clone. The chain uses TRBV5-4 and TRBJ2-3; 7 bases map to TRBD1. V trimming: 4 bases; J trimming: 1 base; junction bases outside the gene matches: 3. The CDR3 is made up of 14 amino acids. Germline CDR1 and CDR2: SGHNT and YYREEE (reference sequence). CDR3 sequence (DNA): TGTGCCAGCAGCCGTGGACAGGGCACAGATACGCAGTATTTT. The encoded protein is CASSRGQGTDTQYF.

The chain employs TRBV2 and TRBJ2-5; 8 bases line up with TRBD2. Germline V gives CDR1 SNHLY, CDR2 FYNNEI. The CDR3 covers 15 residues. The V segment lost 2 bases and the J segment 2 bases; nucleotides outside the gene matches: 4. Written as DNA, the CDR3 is TGTGCCAGCAGTGAATCTAGCGGGCGACAAGAGACCCAGTACTTC. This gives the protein CASSESSGRQETQYF.

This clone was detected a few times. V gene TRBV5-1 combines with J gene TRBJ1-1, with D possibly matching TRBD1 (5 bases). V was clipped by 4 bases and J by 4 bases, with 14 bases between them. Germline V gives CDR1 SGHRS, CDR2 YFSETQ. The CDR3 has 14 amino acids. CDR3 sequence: CASSVGLWSTEAFF. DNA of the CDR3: TGCGCCAGCAGCGTGGGACTGTGGAGCACTGAAGCTTTCTTT.

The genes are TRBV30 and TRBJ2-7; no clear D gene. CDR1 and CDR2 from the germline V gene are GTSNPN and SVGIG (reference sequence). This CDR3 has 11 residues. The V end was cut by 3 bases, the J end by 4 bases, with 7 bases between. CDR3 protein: CAWRREYEQYF. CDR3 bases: TGTGCCTGGAGGAGAGAGTACGAGCAGTACTTC. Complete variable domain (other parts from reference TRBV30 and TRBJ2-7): SQTIHQWPATLVQPVGSPLSLECTVEGTSNPNLYWYRQAAGRGLQLLFYSVGIGQISSEVPQNLSASRPQDRQFILSSKKLLLSDSGFYLCAWRREYEQYFGPGTRLTVT.

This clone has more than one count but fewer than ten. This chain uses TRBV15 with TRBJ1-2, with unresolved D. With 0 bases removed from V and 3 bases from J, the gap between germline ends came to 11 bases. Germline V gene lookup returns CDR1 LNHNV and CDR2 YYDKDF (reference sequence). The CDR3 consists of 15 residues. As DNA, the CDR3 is TGTGCCACCAGCAGAGAAGTTGCAAGGGACTATGGCTACACCTTC. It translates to CATSREVARDYGYTF.

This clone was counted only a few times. This chain's CDR3 is CAWSYGGSGNQPQHF. The CDR3 DNA is TGTGCCTGGAGCTACGGGGGGTCTGGCAATCAGCCCCAGCATTTT. The chain carries TRBV30 and TRBJ1-5; D is perhaps TRBD1 (5 bases). Trimming shortened V by 3 bases and J by 2 bases, and 14 bases separated the two germline ends. Germline V gene lookup returns CDR1 GTSNPN and CDR2 SVGIG (reference sequence). This CDR3 comprises 15 residues.

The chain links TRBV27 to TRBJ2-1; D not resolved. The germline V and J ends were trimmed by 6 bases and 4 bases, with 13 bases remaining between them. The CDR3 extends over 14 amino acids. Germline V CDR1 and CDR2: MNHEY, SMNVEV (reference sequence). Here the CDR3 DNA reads TGTGCCAGCAGCCGACCGGTCGTATACAATGAGCAGTTCTTC. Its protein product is CASSRPVVYNEQFF.

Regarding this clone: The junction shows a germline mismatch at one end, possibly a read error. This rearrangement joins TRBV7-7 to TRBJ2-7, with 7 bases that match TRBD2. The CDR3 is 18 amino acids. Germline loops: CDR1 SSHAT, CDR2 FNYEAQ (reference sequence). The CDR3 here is CASSLSGGGAESSYEQYF. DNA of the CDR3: TGTGCTAGCAGCCTGTCCGGCGGGGGAGCGGAGAGCTCCTACGAGCAGTACTTC.

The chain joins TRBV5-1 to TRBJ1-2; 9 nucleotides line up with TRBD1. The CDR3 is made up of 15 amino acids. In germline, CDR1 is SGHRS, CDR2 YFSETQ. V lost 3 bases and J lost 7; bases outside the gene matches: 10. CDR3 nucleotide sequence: TGCGCCAGCAGCTGGGACGCGATGGACAGGGGTGGCTACACCTTC. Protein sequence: CASSWDAMDRGGYTF.

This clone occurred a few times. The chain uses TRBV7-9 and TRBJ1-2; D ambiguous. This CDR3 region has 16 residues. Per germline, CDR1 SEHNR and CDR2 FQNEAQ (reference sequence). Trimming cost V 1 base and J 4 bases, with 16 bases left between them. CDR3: CASSLGERLGSYGYTF. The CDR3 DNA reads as TGTGCCAGCAGCTTAGGGGAGCGACTGGGGAGCTATGGCTACACCTTC.

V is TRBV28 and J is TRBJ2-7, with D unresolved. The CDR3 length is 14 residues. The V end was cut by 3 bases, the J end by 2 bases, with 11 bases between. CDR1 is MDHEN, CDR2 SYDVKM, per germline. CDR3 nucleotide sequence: TGTGCCAGCAGTTTCCCCACAGAAACCTACGAGCAGTACTTC. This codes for CASSFPTETYEQYF. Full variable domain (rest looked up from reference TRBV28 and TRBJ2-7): DVKVTQSSRYLVKRTGEKVFLECVQDMDHENMFWYRQDPGLGLRLIYFSYDVKMKEKGDIPEGYSVSREKKERFSLILESASTNQTSMYLCASSFPTETYEQYFGPGTRLTVT.

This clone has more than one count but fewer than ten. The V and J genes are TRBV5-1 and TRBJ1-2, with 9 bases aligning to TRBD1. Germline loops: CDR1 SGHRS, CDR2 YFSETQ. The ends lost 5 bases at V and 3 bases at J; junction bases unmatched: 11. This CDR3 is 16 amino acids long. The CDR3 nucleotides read TGCGCCAGCAGTTCCCTACCGGGACAGGGATACTATGGCTACACCTTC. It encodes CASSSLPGQGYYGYTF.

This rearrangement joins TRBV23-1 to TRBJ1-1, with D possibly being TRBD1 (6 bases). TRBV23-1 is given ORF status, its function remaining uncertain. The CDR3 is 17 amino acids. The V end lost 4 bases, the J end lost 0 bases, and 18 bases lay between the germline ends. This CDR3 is CASSRPGHTPLNTEAFF. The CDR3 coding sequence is TGCGCCAGCAGTCGACCGGGACACACTCCCTTGAACACTGAAGCTTTCTTT.

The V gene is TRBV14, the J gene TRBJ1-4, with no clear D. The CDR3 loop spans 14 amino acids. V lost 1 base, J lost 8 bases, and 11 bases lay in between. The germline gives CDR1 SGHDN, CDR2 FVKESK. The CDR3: CASSQVGGREKLFF. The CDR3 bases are TGTGCCAGCAGCCAAGTAGGTGGAAGGGAAAAACTGTTTTTT.

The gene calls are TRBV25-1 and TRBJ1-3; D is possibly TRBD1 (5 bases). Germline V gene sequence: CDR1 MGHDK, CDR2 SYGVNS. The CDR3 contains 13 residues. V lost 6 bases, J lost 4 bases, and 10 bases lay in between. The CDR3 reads CASRQGLGNTIYF. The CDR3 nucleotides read TGTGCCAGCAGGCAGGGTCTAGGAAACACCATATATTTT.

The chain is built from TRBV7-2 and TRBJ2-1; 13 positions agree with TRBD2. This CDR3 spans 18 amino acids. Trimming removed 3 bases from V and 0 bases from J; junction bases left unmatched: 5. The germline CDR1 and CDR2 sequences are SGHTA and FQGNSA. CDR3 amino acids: CASSFGTSGTHSYNEQFF. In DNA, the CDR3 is TGTGCCAGCAGCTTCGGGACTAGCGGGACCCACTCCTACAATGAGCAGTTCTTC.

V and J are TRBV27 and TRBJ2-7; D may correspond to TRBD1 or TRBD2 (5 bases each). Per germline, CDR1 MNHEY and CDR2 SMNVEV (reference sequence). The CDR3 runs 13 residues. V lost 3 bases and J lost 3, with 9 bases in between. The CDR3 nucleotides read TGTGCCAGCAGTTTGGGGGACCTCTACGAGCAGTACTTC. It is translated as CASSLGDLYEQYF.

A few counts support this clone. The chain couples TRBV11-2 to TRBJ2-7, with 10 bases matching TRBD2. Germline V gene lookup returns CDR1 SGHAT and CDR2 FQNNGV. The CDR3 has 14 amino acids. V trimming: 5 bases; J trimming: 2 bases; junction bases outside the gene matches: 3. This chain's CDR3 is CASSKLAGTYEQYF. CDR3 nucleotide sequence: TGTGCCAGCAGCAAACTAGCGGGGACCTACGAGCAGTACTTC.

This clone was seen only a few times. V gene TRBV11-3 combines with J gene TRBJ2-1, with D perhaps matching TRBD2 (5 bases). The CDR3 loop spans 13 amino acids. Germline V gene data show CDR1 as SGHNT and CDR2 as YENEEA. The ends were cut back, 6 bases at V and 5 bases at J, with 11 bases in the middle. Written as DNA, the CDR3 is TGTGCCAGCAGTACGGACTTGCACAATGAGCAGTTCTTC. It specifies CASSTDLHNEQFF. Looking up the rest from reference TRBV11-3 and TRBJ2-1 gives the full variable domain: EAGVVQSPRYKIIEKKQPVAFWCNPISGHNTLYWYLQNLGQGPELLIRYENEEAVDDSQLPKDRFSAERLKGVDSTLKIQPAELGDSAVYLCASSTDLHNEQFFGPGTRLTVL.

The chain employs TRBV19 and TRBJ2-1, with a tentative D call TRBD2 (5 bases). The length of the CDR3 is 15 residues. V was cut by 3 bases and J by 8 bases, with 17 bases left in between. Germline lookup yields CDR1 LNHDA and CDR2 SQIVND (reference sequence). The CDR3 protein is CASSIYRGSKDEQFF. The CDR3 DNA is TGTGCCAGTAGTATCTATCGGGGATCGAAGGATGAGCAGTTCTTC.